Listed here are 10 T cell receptor beta chains from one sample, sequenced in a study of blood T cells in healthy people across ages. For the second PCR, which ran for roughly 6 to 12 cycles, a sample-barcoded 5' primer and a J-beta primer mix were used. MiXCR, applied by TCRdb to the 5' RACE reads, yields one record per CDR3 protein. The sample contains 920,000 or so distinct CDR3 sequences, more than 35% of which appear only once. The sample comprised blood. The receptors shown here come from a woman aged 60-70 years in good health.

On this clonotype itself: One junction end does not reproduce the germline sequence, and a read error may be involved. V gene TRBV3-1 combines with J gene TRBJ2-2, with 9 positions matching TRBD2. CDR3 length: 14 residues. Per germline, CDR1 LGHDT and CDR2 YNNKEL (reference sequence). CDR3 amino acids: CASSQMLAGNEQFF. The CDR3 bases are TGTGCCAGCAGCCAAATGCTAGCGGGAAATGAGCAGTTTTTT.

This clonotype has only a few counts. The chain combines TRBV12-3 or TRBV12-4 with TRBJ1-1, with 7 bases that match TRBD1. Trimming took 3 bases from V and 7 from J; bases not matched to a gene: 2. The CDR3 totals 12 residues. The CDR3 DNA reads TGTGCCAGCAGTTTTGGGGACAGTGAAGCTTTCTTT. Translating it yields CASSFGDSEAFF.

The chain carries TRBV20-1 and TRBJ2-4; a possible D gene is TRBD1 (6 bases). Germline V gene data show CDR1 as DFQATT and CDR2 as SNEGSKA (reference sequence). The CDR3 extends over 14 amino acids. Trimming removed 3 bases at V and 6 bases at J, with 15 bases between. The CDR3 sequence is CSASQSGVLNIQYF. In DNA form, the CDR3 reads TGCAGTGCTAGTCAGTCAGGGGTTTTAAACATTCAGTACTTC.

This clonotype showed up just a few times. The CDR3 DNA sequence: TGCGCCAGCAGCGTGACAGGGGCTGGGGCCAACGTCCTGACTTTC. Residues: CASSVTGAGANVLTF. This chain connects TRBV5-1 to TRBJ2-6, with 8 nucleotides matching TRBD1. The junction had 2 bases not matched to a gene; V was cut back by 4 bases and J by 2 bases. The CDR3 runs to 15 residues. The germline V gene encodes CDR1 SGHRS and CDR2 YFSETQ.

CDR3 protein: CSAKGPSRYEQYF. The DNA for the CDR3 is TGCAGTGCTAAAGGCCCCTCCAGGTACGAGCAGTACTTC. The rearrangement joins TRBV20-1 to TRBJ2-7; no reliable D call. This CDR3 has 13 amino acids. Germline V gives CDR1 DFQATT, CDR2 SNEGSKA (reference sequence). Deletions cut 4 bases from V and 4 bases from J, with 14 bases between.

V gene TRBV7-9 combines with J gene TRBJ1-2; 9 bases agree with TRBD1. After removal of 8 bases from V and 6 bases from J, the junction contained 7 bases not matched to a gene. The CDR3 has 13 amino acids. Germline CDR1 reads SEHNR; CDR2 reads FQNEAQ (reference sequence). CDR3: CASRGQGHDGYTF. The CDR3 DNA sequence: TGTGCCAGCCGGGGACAGGGTCATGATGGCTACACCTTC.

Notes on this clonotype: A read error may be the cause here, since a much bigger clone is one base away. CDR3 residues: CASSVDTGQSCVQYF. Here the CDR3 DNA reads TGTGCCAGCAGCGTAGACACGGGACAGTCTTGTGTGCAGTACTTC. The rearrangement links TRBV9 to TRBJ2-5, with 7 positions matching TRBD1. The V segment lost 0 bases and the J segment 11 bases; nucleotides outside the gene matches: 13. In germline, CDR1 is SGDLS, CDR2 YYNGEE. The CDR3 spans 15 residues.

There are a few counts of this clonotype. The CDR3 bases are TGTGCCAGCAGATCGACGGGACCCTATGGCTACACCTTC. Amino acid sequence: CASRSTGPYGYTF. The rearrangement links TRBV12-3 or TRBV12-4 to TRBJ1-2; tentatively, D is TRBD1 (5 bases). The germline V and J ends were trimmed by 6 bases and 4 bases, with 12 bases remaining between them. The CDR3 loop spans 13 amino acids.

The V call is TRBV27, the J call TRBJ1-2, with D perhaps TRBD1 (6 bases). Germline loops: CDR1 MNHEY, CDR2 SMNVEV (reference sequence). Trimming took 6 bases from V and 4 from J, leaving 15 bases between them. This CDR3 is built from 14 residues. For the CDR3, the DNA is TGTGCCAGCAGCCCGGGTTGGGGGGCCTATGGCTACACCTTC. This translates into CASSPGWGAYGYTF.

With regard to this clonotype: This sequence may be a read error, since a much larger clone differs from it by one base. The rearrangement uses TRBV20-1 and TRBJ1-1; D unclear. Germline V lookup: CDR1 DFQATT, CDR2 SNEGSKA (reference sequence). The V and J ends lost 3 bases and 1 base respectively, with 6 bases between them. This CDR3 is built from 12 residues. This CDR3 is CSARFANTEAFF. In DNA, the CDR3 is TGCAGTGCTAGGTTTGCGAACACTGAAGCTTTCTTT.